This TCR beta chain appears in the sequencing data of a study of T cell repertoires in cytomegalovirus infection (dated by TCRdb to the late 2010s). Study-wide context: The peptide stimulations were aimed at well-studied HLA-B-restricted epitopes as well as recently identified HLA-C-restricted CMV epitopes, whose presentation resists viral immunomodulation. Donor HLA type was relevant to the analysis, as public TCR beta signatures indicated carriage of CMV infection together with the matching HLA type.

This clonotype was seen a handful of times. It has no known antigen specificity. There are no base qualities to consult, and no much larger clone falls within one base. Via the germline V gene, CDR1 is MNHEY and CDR2 SVGEGT. Measured from the cysteine to the phenylalanine, the CDR3 is 13 residues long. CDR3 DNA is the only sequence kept; it has 39 bases, read in frame from the first base. V was cut back by 6 bases and J by 4 bases, leaving a gap of 12 bases between them. Summary of the overall study and its limitations: The ex vivo response was dominated by HLA-C-restricted CMV-specific TCR beta clonotypes, which also provided the single most frequent clonotype in two of eight donors. In both this cohort and an independent cohort of 350 or so donors, the cumulative frequency of public TCR beta family members distinguished carriers of CMV infection plus the relevant HLA type.

Sequencing used an Illumina HiSeq 1500. TCRdb reran the public reads through fastp at Q25 and MiXCR, keeping productive beta chains. Under each unique CDR3 protein, matching rows form one entry showing the most common genes and DNA. In all, the sample holds some 270,000 distinct CDR3 sequences, and 20% to 25% of those were seen once. The ten most abundant clones make up roughly a fifth of the sample. The intended sense of this specimen's treatment or condition label: in vitro stimulation with specific CMV peptide epitopes to enrich CMV-specific T cells. The material was cultured PBMCs, obtained from culture after CMV antigen stimulation. This TCR derives from a human donor in good health (CMV status not recorded). Some clones in this sample may be carry-over from other donors' samples. The rearrangement joined TRBV6-2 or TRBV6-3 to TRBJ1-1, with the D gene not confidently named. The bases are TGTGCCAGCAGACCAACTAGTGGCACTGAAGCTTTCTTT. Translation gives CASRPTSGTEAFF.